This entry lists 32 T cell receptor beta chains sequenced from one sample in a study of read filtering for tumor transcriptome and immune sequencing. From 350 to 500 ng of RNA, a library with molecular barcoded alpha/delta and beta/gamma adaptors was made. MiXCR, run by TCRdb on the reads, gives a single entry per CDR3 protein. In the table there are approximately 59,000 distinct CDR3 sequences, 9% to 15% of which are singletons. Sequencing was done on a sample of a population of CD138-negative cells sorted from bone marrow. These receptors all come from a donor aged 40 or over with multiple myeloma.

This clonotype was seen repeatedly, ten times or more. This chain uses TRBV18 with TRBJ1-4, with 11 nucleotides matching TRBD1. The CDR3 runs to 15 residues. Germline CDR1 is KGHSH and CDR2 is LQKENI. Trimming cost V 5 bases and J 6 bases; bases outside gene matches: 5. CDR3 loop: CASSDGQGADEKLFF. CDR3 in DNA: TGTGCCAGCTCAGACGGACAGGGGGCCGATGAAAAACTGTTTTTT.

This clonotype was counted ten times or more. The rearrangement joins TRBV24-1 to TRBJ2-1, with 9 nucleotides matching TRBD2. The V gene's germline CDR1 is KGHDR and CDR2 SFDVKD. Trimming cost V 5 bases and J 12 bases; bases outside gene matches: 25. The CDR3 length is 19 residues. CDR3 in DNA: TGTGCCACCAGTGCGAGGTCGCGGCGGGGGGGCGATAATTTTTACGGGCAGTTCTTC. This codes for CATSARSRRGGDNFYGQFF.

A few counts support this clonotype. Possible read error: a much larger clone is one base away. The J gene is TRBJ2-2, the V gene TRBV12-3 or TRBV12-4; 8 bases fit TRBD2. The CDR3 extends over 15 amino acids. With V trimmed by 8 bases and J by 6 bases, 11 bases remained unmatched. The CDR3 DNA follows: TGTGCCAGCCTGGATACCGGGGGGGTTTCCGGGGAGCTGTTTTTT. Amino acid sequence: CASLDTGGVSGELFF.

Concerning this clonotype: The junction departs from the called germline gene at one end, perhaps through a read error. V is TRBV18 and J is TRBJ1-4, with D unclear. The CDR3 is made up of 14 amino acids. The V gene's germline CDR1 is KGHSH and CDR2 LQKENI. CDR3 amino acids: CASSPLGVNEKLFF. The CDR3 nucleotides are TGTGCCAGCTCACCACTGGGTGTTAATGAAAAGCTGTTTTTT.

Many counts were recorded for this clonotype. The chain is built from TRBV5-6 and TRBJ2-1; D is perhaps TRBD2 (6 bases). CDR3 length: 15 amino acids. Trimming cost V 1 base and J 7 bases, with 15 bases left between them. Looked up from germline, CDR1 is SGHDT and CDR2 is YYEEEE. CDR3 sequence (DNA): TGTGCCAGCAGCTTGTCGGGGAGGCTATGGAATGAGCAGTTCTTC. It translates to CASSLSGRLWNEQFF. The whole variable domain, filled in from reference TRBV5-6 and TRBJ2-1, reads DAGVTQSPTHLIKTRGQQVTLRCSPKSGHDTVSWYQQALGQGPQFIFQYYEEEERQRGNFPDRFSGHQFPNYSSELNVNALLLGDSALYLCASSLSGRLWNEQFFGPGTRLTVL.

The rearrangement joins TRBV24-1 to TRBJ2-3, with 8 bases matching TRBD1. Trimming at V came to 7 bases and at J to 1 base, leaving 9 bases not matched to a gene. The CDR3 is 16 amino acids. Germline CDR1 is KGHDR and CDR2 is SFDVKD. The CDR3 DNA is TGTGCCACCAGCCCTCCTGACAGGGGCCGCACAGATACGCAGTATTTT. Translating it yields CATSPPDRGRTDTQYF.

This clonotype was picked up many times. The J gene is TRBJ2-5, the V gene TRBV21-1; whether TRBD1, the table's D call, matches the DNA was not checked. TRBV21-1 is recorded as a pseudogene. The CDR3 has 13 amino acids. CDR3 DNA: TGTGCCAGCAGCAAAGAGGGGGGAAAGACCCAGTACTTC. Its protein product is CASSKEGGKTQYF.

As concerns this clonotype: Germline is not matched at one junction end, which may reflect a read error. V gene TRBV15 combines with J gene TRBJ1-1; D gene ambiguous. The germline gives CDR1 LNHNV, CDR2 YYDKDF (reference sequence). CDR3 size: 13 residues. The CDR3 DNA reads TGTGCCGCCAGCCGAGGGCGGAACACTAAAGCTTTCTTT. As protein: CAASRGRNTKAFF.

Within the sample, this clonotype is medium-sized (0.01 to 0.1%). This chain uses TRBV7-9 with TRBJ2-1; TRBD2 aligns across 12 bases. CDR1 and CDR2 (germline): SEHNR, FQNEAQ (reference sequence). V lost 5 bases to trimming and J lost 1 base; unmatched junction nucleotides: 6. This CDR3 has 17 amino acids. The DNA for the CDR3 is TGTGCCAGCAGCCGTCTAGCGGGGGGGCCGTCCTACAATGAGCAGTTCTTC. Translating gives CASSRLAGGPSYNEQFF.

There are a few counts of this clonotype. The CDR3 loop reads CASKGQTGTSNTGELFF. The CDR3 DNA reads as TGTGCCAGTAAGGGCCAGACGGGGACATCGAACACCGGGGAGCTGTTTTTT. The J gene is TRBJ2-2, the V gene TRBV19; tentatively, D is TRBD1 (6 bases). V lost 7 bases to trimming and J lost 0 bases, with 18 bases between them. The germline gives CDR1 LNHDA, CDR2 SQIVND (reference sequence). This CDR3 comprises 17 residues.

This clonotype was observed at least ten times. The chain couples TRBV12-3 or TRBV12-4 to TRBJ2-6; possibly TRBD1 for D (8 bases). This CDR3 contains 15 residues. V dropped 5 bases and J dropped 4 bases, with 12 bases sitting between them. CDR3 amino acids: CASSQQGGGANVLTF. The CDR3 DNA is TGTGCCAGCAGTCAACAGGGGGGGGGGGCCAACGTCCTGACTTTC.

The chain joins TRBV29-1 to TRBJ1-5, with TRBD1 as a possible D gene (6 bases). V was cut by 6 bases and J by 3 bases, with 9 bases left in between. Germline CDR1 SQVTM, CDR2 ANQGSEA. This CDR3 region has 12 residues. In nucleotides, the CDR3 is TGCAGCGTCCGGGACAACAATCAGCCCCAGCATTTT. It codes for CSVRDNNQPQHF.

This clonotype was recorded many times. The V gene is TRBV6-1, the J gene TRBJ2-5; tentatively, D is TRBD1 (6 bases). The CDR3 covers 13 residues. Trimming left V 7 bases short and J 3 bases short, with 12 bases between. Germline V gives CDR1 MNHNS, CDR2 SASEGT. CDR3 coding DNA: TGTGCCAGCAAAGGACAGTTAAAAGAGACCCAGTACTTC. It is translated as CASKGQLKETQYF.

This clonotype was seen at least ten times. V is TRBV18 and J is TRBJ2-7; D uncertain. V was clipped by 4 bases and J by 1 base, with 8 bases between them. Germline V lookup: CDR1 KGHSH, CDR2 LQKENI. The CDR3 length is 13 residues. CDR3 protein: CASSLTDSYEQYF. The CDR3 DNA follows: TGTGCCAGCTCACTGACCGATTCCTACGAGCAGTACTTC.

At least ten counts were recorded for this clonotype. The genes are TRBV29-1 and TRBJ2-3; D remains ambiguous. Looked up from germline, CDR1 is SQVTM and CDR2 is ANQGSEA. The CDR3 length is 14 residues. Trimming pared 5 bases from V and 0 bases from J, leaving 12 bases between. CDR3 residues: CSVQTLASTDTQYF. The CDR3 nucleotides read TGCAGCGTTCAAACGCTTGCTAGCACAGATACGCAGTATTTT.

This clonotype appeared many times. The V and J genes are TRBV11-2 and TRBJ2-3; the D gene is possibly TRBD1 (6 bases). The germline V gene encodes CDR1 SGHAT and CDR2 FQNNGV. Trimming left V 5 bases short and J 2 bases short, with 14 bases between. The CDR3 has 15 amino acids. CDR3 residues: CASSRVRGFTDTQYF. DNA for the CDR3: TGTGCCAGCAGCCGCGTTAGGGGGTTCACAGATACGCAGTATTTT.

This clonotype was recorded many times. V gene TRBV29-1 combines with J gene TRBJ1-5, with a possible D match to TRBD1 (6 bases). This CDR3 has 15 amino acids. The V end was cut by 6 bases, the J end by 5 bases, with 20 bases between. The V gene's germline CDR1 is SQVTM and CDR2 ANQGSEA. The CDR3 here is CSVKYGARGDQPQHF. The CDR3 DNA sequence: TGCAGCGTGAAATACGGGGCCAGGGGCGATCAGCCCCAGCATTTT. The entire variable domain, with the rest obtained from reference TRBV29-1 and TRBJ1-5, is as follows: SAVISQKPSRDICQRGTSLTIQCQVDSQVTMMFWYRQQPGQSLTLIATANQGSEATYESGFVIDKFPISRPNLTFSTLTVSNMSPEDSSIYLCSVKYGARGDQPQHFGDGTRLSIL.

This clonotype was recorded many times. The CDR3 nucleotides read TGTGCCATCAGCCAGACAGATACGCAGTATTTT. Translated, it gives CAISQTDTQYF. The V and J genes are TRBV10-3 and TRBJ2-3; D gene ambiguous. The CDR3 is 11 amino acids. Trimming shortened V by 6 bases and J by 3 bases, and 4 bases separated the two germline ends. Germline CDR1 and CDR2: ENHRY and SYGVKD.

The chain has TRBV5-1 and TRBJ2-5; D remains unclear. Trimming took 3 bases from V and 5 from J, leaving 8 bases between them. The CDR3 is 12 amino acids. The germline V gene encodes CDR1 SGHRS and CDR2 YFSETQ. The CDR3 sequence is CASSSLFETQYF. CDR3 coding DNA: TGCGCCAGCAGCTCCCTTTTCGAGACCCAGTACTTC.

There are many counts of this clonotype. V gene TRBV29-1 combines with J gene TRBJ1-5; possible D gene TRBD1, 6 bases. The length of the CDR3 is 13 residues. V dropped 4 bases and J dropped 4 bases, with 11 bases sitting between them. The germline V gene has CDR1 SQVTM and CDR2 ANQGSEA. The CDR3 DNA reads as TGCAGCGTTGGAGGGGGTCGGAATCAGCCCCAGCATTTT. As protein: CSVGGGRNQPQHF.

This clonotype came up many times. The chain couples TRBV10-3 to TRBJ2-7; possibly TRBD1 or TRBD2 for D (5 bases each). V was cut by 11 bases and J by 3 bases, with 17 bases left in between. This CDR3 region has 13 residues. CDR1 is ENHRY, CDR2 SYGVKD, per germline. CDR3 bases: TGTGCCGTCGCCGGGACGCCGAACTACGAGCAGTACTTC. It codes for CAVAGTPNYEQYF.

As concerns this clonotype: A much bigger clone sits one base away, suggesting this may be a read error. The chain links TRBV6-2 or TRBV6-3 to TRBJ2-1; 9 bases agree with TRBD1. Germline V gives CDR1 MNHEY, CDR2 SVGEGT. J was trimmed by 4 bases and V by 8 bases; bases with no gene match: 6. The CDR3 contains 14 residues. The CDR3 DNA is TGTGCCAGCCACGGGACAGGGTCATACAATGAGCAGTTCTTC. Translating gives CASHGTGSYNEQFF.

At least ten counts were recorded for this clonotype. This chain uses TRBV12-3 or TRBV12-4 with TRBJ1-5; D is perhaps TRBD1 (6 bases). With 3 bases removed from V and 9 bases from J, the gap between germline ends came to 12 bases. The CDR3 totals 13 residues. The CDR3 loop reads CASSFTGGRPQHF. The CDR3 DNA reads as TGTGCCAGCAGTTTTACGGGGGGCCGGCCCCAGCATTTT.

This clonotype occurred many times. V usage is TRBV7-3 and J usage is TRBJ1-1; tentatively, D is TRBD1 (5 bases). Trimming removed 3 bases at V and 4 bases at J, with 12 bases between. The germline gives CDR1 SGHTA, CDR2 FQGTGA. This CDR3 has 14 amino acids. CDR3 amino acids: CASSFAGSTTEAFF. The CDR3 region has the DNA TGTGCCAGCAGCTTTGCAGGGAGTACCACTGAAGCTTTCTTT.

This chain connects TRBV4-2 to TRBJ1-3; D possibly corresponds to TRBD1 (6 bases). The germline V and J ends were trimmed by 1 base and 0 bases, with 10 bases remaining between them. The CDR3 extends over 16 amino acids. The V gene's germline CDR1 is LGHNA and CDR2 YNFKEQ. CDR3 sequence (DNA): TGTGCCAGCAGCCAAGGGGACACCAACTCTGGAAACACCATATATTTT. Encoded protein: CASSQGDTNSGNTIYF.

This clonotype was seen repeatedly, ten times or more. The chain carries TRBV7-2 and TRBJ2-1, with TRBD2 matching 10 bases. This CDR3 has 15 residues. With 5 bases clipped from V and 6 bases from J, the junction kept 7 bases outside the gene matches. Germline V gene lookup returns CDR1 SGHTA and CDR2 FQGNSA. The CDR3 reads CASSPRLAGGNEQFF. The CDR3 region has the DNA TGTGCCAGCAGCCCTAGACTAGCGGGCGGCAATGAGCAGTTCTTC.

This clonotype was recorded a few times. A much bigger clone sits one base away, suggesting this may be a read error. This chain uses TRBV10-3 with TRBJ1-4; possibly TRBD1 for D (5 bases). CDR3 length equals 15 residues. Germline CDR1 and CDR2: ENHRY and SYGVKD. Trimming took 2 bases from V and 5 from J, leaving 12 bases between them. In DNA form, the CDR3 reads TGTGCCATCAGTGAGACGGACAAGAAGAATGAAAAACTGTTTTTT. Translation gives CAISETDKKNEKLFF.

Of note for this clonotype: A read error may explain this, as a much larger clone is one base away. The chain recombines TRBV7-3 with TRBJ2-1; a possible D gene is TRBD1 (5 bases). This CDR3 is 12 amino acids long. Germline V gives CDR1 SGHTA, CDR2 FQGTGA. CDR3 coding DNA: TGTGCCAGCAGCCCCCAGGGCGATGAGCGGTTCTTC. Its protein product is CASSPQGDERFF. The variable domain in full, with the rest retrieved from reference TRBV7-3 and TRBJ2-1, is GAGVSQTPSNKVTEKGKYVELRCDPISGHTALYWYRQSLGQGPEFLIYFQGTGAADDSGLPNDRFFAVRPEGSVSTLKIQRTERGDSAVYLCASSPQGDERFFGPGTRLTVL.

The sample holds many counts of this clonotype. The rearrangement uses TRBV7-9 and TRBJ2-5; no reliable D call. The CDR3 contains 12 residues. Trimming stripped 0 bases from V and 5 bases from J, with 4 bases between. Germline V gives CDR1 SEHNR, CDR2 FQNEAQ (reference sequence). CDR3 sequence (DNA): TGTGCCAGCAGCTTAGCGACCGAGACCCAGTACTTC. Amino acids: CASSLATETQYF.

This clonotype appeared many times. The CDR3 DNA reads as TGCGCCAGCAGTCAATCTAAGTTGCGGGGATGGGGGACGCAGTATTTT. Its protein product is CASSQSKLRGWGTQYF. The chain uses TRBV23-1 and TRBJ2-3; possible D gene TRBD2, 6 bases. TRBV23-1 is marked as an open reading frame, function uncertain. V was pared by 0 bases and J by 9 bases, with 19 bases between. The CDR3 is 16 amino acids.

About this clonotype itself: The CDR3 ends on some other residue instead of the conserved phenylalanine or tryptophan, so this is likely a read error. The J gene is TRBJ1-1, the V gene TRBV7-9; D unclear. Germline V CDR1 and CDR2: SEHNR, FQNEAQ (reference sequence). Trimming shortened V by 1 base and J by 5 bases, and 14 bases separated the two germline ends. The CDR3 is 15 residues long. The CDR3 coding sequence is TGTGCCAGCAGCTTAGTATATACCGGGGTGACTGAAGCTTTCTAT. This codes for CASSLVYTGVTEAFY.

As for this clonotype: Compared with germline, one end of the junction differs, possibly owing to a read error. For the CDR3, the DNA is TGTGCCGGCAGTTGGGACGTAGAGAGCACAGATACACAGTATTTT. Amino acid sequence: CAGSWDVESTDTQYF. The chain uses TRBV28 and TRBJ2-3; D may correspond to TRBD1 or TRBD2 (5 bases each). The germline V gene has CDR1 MDHEN and CDR2 SYDVKM. The CDR3 runs 15 residues.